The clone carrying this TCR beta chain appeared a single time. Trimming removed 0 bases from V and 2 bases from J, with 8 bases in between. The CDR3 covers 15 residues. Per germline, CDR1 SGHTA and CDR2 FQGNSA. These data are taken from a study of OX40 agonist ivuxolimab in advanced cancers. Study overall: Two cutaneous melanoma patients and one hepatocellular carcinoma patient, three in all, had partial responses.

Assay: immunoSEQ multiplex PCR; the TCRdb copy retains only in-frame clones and omits some. The data show about 91,000 clones, around 80% seen once. Sequenced here: CD4+ or CD8+ T cells sorted from blood, sampled in a trial of the OX40 agonist ivuxolimab. V and J are TRBV7-2 and TRBJ1-5; D is uncertain. The sequence came from an adult with an advanced solid tumor such as melanoma, head and neck, liver or kidney cancer. The CDR3 nucleotides read TGTGCCAGCAGCTTAGCCACCCAGGGCAATCAGCCCCAGCATTTT. Encoded protein: CASSLATQGNQPQHF.